This T cell receptor beta chain stems from a study of graft-versus-host responses after intestinal transplantation. As for the study in general: Recipients had multivisceral, liver-intestinal, or isolated intestinal transplants. The study gave all recipients anti-thymocyte globulin induction, then tacrolimus and steroids for roughly 3 years. Study-wide findings and caveats: Some patients had graft-donor T cell macrochimerism. In their allografts, the ratios of graft-versus-host to host-versus-graft T cell clones were high. Early post-transplant declines in HvG were associated with peak levels of circulating GvH clones.

Remarks on this clone: The antigen is undetermined.

Trimming took 5 bases from V and 3 from J, leaving 17 bases between them. This CDR3 has 15 residues. Germline assignment: CDR1 MDHEN and CDR2 SYDVKM. The table came from immunoSEQ multiplex PCR; TCRdb's copy has only in-frame clones and leaves some out. The data show around 12,000 clones, 93% seen once. Specimen: PBMCs, collected 1032 days after intestinal transplantation. This receptor was taken from a human patient who received an intestinal transplant, so some T cells may come from the graft donor. This chain joins TRBV28 and TRBJ2-7; D not certain. CDR3 loop: CASSQTHLTRYEQYF. CDR3 sequence (DNA): TGTGCCAGCAGTCAAACACACCTAACGCGCTACGAGCAGTACTTC.